This T cell receptor (beta chain) was recovered during a study of T cell responses to AZD1222 COVID-19 vaccine. Repertoires were generated with immunoSEQ multiplex PCR, while TCRdb's copy carries only in-frame clones and drops some. The data contain about 100,000 clones, approximately 86% of them singletons. Trimming removed 5 bases at V and 2 bases at J, with 12 bases between. The CDR3 length is 13 residues. CDR1 and CDR2 from the germline V gene are GTSNPN and SVGIG (reference sequence). This sequence joins TRBV30 and TRBJ1-1; tentative D call: TRBD1 (6 bases). The TCR comes from an adult in good health. This specimen consisted of peripheral blood, obtained on day 0 of AZD1222 vaccination. The CDR3 protein is CAWGNRVNTEAFF. The DNA of the CDR3 is TGTGCCTGGGGAAACAGGGTTAACACTGAAGCTTTCTTT.